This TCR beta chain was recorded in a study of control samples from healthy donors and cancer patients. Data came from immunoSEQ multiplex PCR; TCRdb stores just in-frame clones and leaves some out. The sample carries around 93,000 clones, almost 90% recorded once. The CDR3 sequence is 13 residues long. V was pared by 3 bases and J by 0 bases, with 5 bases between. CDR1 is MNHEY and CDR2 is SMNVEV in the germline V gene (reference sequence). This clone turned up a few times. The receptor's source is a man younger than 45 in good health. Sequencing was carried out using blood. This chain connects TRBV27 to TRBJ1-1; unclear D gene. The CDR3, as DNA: TGTGCCAGCAGTTTTAGGGTGAACACTGAAGCTTTCTTT. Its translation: CASSFRVNTEAFF.